The TCR beta chain described here comes from a study of blood T cell repertoires in COVID-19. Study-wide background: The samples span acute and convalescent COVID-19 from the United States, Italy and Spain. Sample material is recorded as cDNA or gDNA derived from T cells, B-cell-depleted T cells, or PBMCs.

Per the study methods: Using reference gene primer amplification, nucleated cell counts were estimated. Profiling relied on immunoSEQ multiplex PCR, and the TCRdb table lists in-frame clones only, not all of them. V, J and clone size derive from that table, while D and trimming were established from the DNA sequence. Among over 60,000 clones listed, 70% to 80% were seen once. This clonotype was obtained from a woman of 80 years or more with acute or convalescent COVID-19. Sequenced material: peripheral blood.

CDR3 nucleotide sequence: TGTGCCAGCAGTTACCAGGGACTAGCGAACACCGGGGAGCTGTTTTTT. Translating gives CASSYQGLANTGELFF. V usage is TRBV6-5 and J usage is TRBJ2-2, with TRBD2 matching over 8 bases. From germline, CDR1 is MNHEY and CDR2 SVGAGI. With V trimmed by 2 bases and J by 0 bases, 2 bases remained unmatched. The CDR3 length is 16 residues.